These 31 T cell receptor beta chains originate from one sample sequenced in a study of blood T cell repertoires in COVID-19. Only in-frame clones appear in the TCRdb table, and some are missing; sequencing was by immunoSEQ multiplex PCR. This sample has about 81,000 clones, with about 90% found just once. The sequenced sample was peripheral blood. Source of these receptors: a woman older than 75 with acute or convalescent COVID-19.

This rearrangement joins TRBV7-8 to TRBJ1-5, with D maybe TRBD1 (6 bases). The CDR3 runs to 14 residues. Trimming left V 5 bases short and J 7 bases short, with 15 bases between. Germline CDR1 is SGHVS and CDR2 is FQNEAQ. CDR3 coding DNA: TGTGCCAGCAGCCCAACAGACACAGGGCAGCCCCAGCATTTT. Amino acids: CASSPTDTGQPQHF.

The chain joins TRBV20-1 to TRBJ2-1; D ambiguous. V lost 8 bases, J lost 7 bases, and 12 bases lay in between. This CDR3 comprises 11 residues. Germline-derived CDR1 and CDR2 are DFQATT and SNEGSKA (reference sequence). CDR3 sequence: CSSPRMNEQFF. In DNA form, the CDR3 reads TGCAGTTCTCCCAGGATGAATGAGCAGTTCTTC.

The rearrangement links TRBV6-1 to TRBJ1-6; tentatively, D is TRBD1 (6 bases). Germline values: CDR1 MNHNS, CDR2 SASEGT. V was clipped by 7 bases and J by 2 bases, with 18 bases between them. The CDR3 totals 17 residues. The CDR3 loop reads CASIEGGSFTYNSPLHF. CDR3 coding DNA: TGTGCCAGCATTGAGGGGGGATCTTTCACCTATAATTCACCCCTCCACTTT.

This sequence joins TRBV12-3 or TRBV12-4 and TRBJ1-2; possibly TRBD1 for D (5 bases). The CDR3 sequence is 12 residues long. The V end was cut by 3 bases, the J end by 6 bases, with 8 bases between. CDR3 DNA: TGTGCCAGCAGTTTTTCAGGGCATGGCTACACCTTC. This translates into CASSFSGHGYTF.

The J gene is TRBJ1-2, the V gene TRBV3-1 (or the pseudogene TRBV3-2); a possible D gene is TRBD1 (6 bases). The germline gives CDR1 LGHDT, CDR2 YNNKEL (reference sequence). The CDR3 is 14 amino acids. V was trimmed by 6 bases and J by 8 bases, leaving 19 bases between them. The CDR3 reads CASSTRQAPGGYTF. The CDR3 DNA is TGTGCCAGCAGTACCCGACAGGCGCCAGGAGGCTACACCTTC.

The rearrangement joins TRBV7-8 to TRBJ1-3; D is uncertain. Trimming pared 8 bases from V and 0 bases from J, leaving 5 bases between. The CDR3 spans 12 residues. Germline assignment: CDR1 SGHVS and CDR2 FQNEAQ. The CDR3 region has the DNA TGTGCCAGCGGGAGCTCTGGAAACACCATATATTTT. Its protein product is CASGSSGNTIYF. The whole variable domain, filled in from reference TRBV7-8 and TRBJ1-3, reads GAGVSQSPRYKVAKRGQDVALRCDPISGHVSLFWYQQALGQGPEFLTYFQNEAQLDKSGLPSDRFFAERPEGSVSTLKIQRTQQEDSAVYLCASGSSGNTIYFGEGSWLTVV.

This clone came up a few times. The chain is built from TRBV3-1 (or the pseudogene TRBV3-2) and TRBJ1-1; D is perhaps TRBD1 (5 bases). CDR1 is LGHDT, CDR2 YNNKEL, per germline (reference sequence). V was cut by 4 bases and J by 11 bases, with 14 bases left in between. The CDR3 spans 12 residues. CDR3 in DNA: TGTGCCAGCAGCCCTACAAGGGGAAGGGCTTTCTTT. This sequence encodes CASSPTRGRAFF.

V is TRBV4-3 and J is TRBJ1-2, with a tentative D call TRBD1 (5 bases). The CDR3 is 16 amino acids. V was clipped by 1 base and J by 2 bases, with 14 bases between them. CDR1 is LGHNA, CDR2 YSLEER, per germline. The CDR3 DNA sequence: TGCGCCAGCAGCCAAGCTCATGGGGGGGGAAACTATGGCTACACCTTC. Translating it yields CASSQAHGGGNYGYTF.

Here the CDR3 DNA reads TGCGCCAGCAGCTTGGAGGGGAGGGGGGACAATGAGCAGTTCTTC. Residues: CASSLEGRGDNEQFF. This rearrangement joins TRBV5-1 to TRBJ2-1; TRBD2 might be the D (7 bases). This CDR3 has 15 amino acids. Germline-derived CDR1 and CDR2 are SGHRS and YFSETQ. Trimming left V 0 bases short and J 5 bases short, with 12 bases between.

V usage is TRBV5-1 and J usage is TRBJ1-2, with 9 nucleotides matching TRBD1. The CDR3 has 13 residues. Germline trimming cut 5 bases from V and 8 bases from J; bases unmatched to any gene: 7. Germline CDR1 is SGHRS and CDR2 is YFSETQ. The CDR3 region is CASRGQGKEGYTF. The CDR3 bases are TGCGCCAGCAGGGGACAGGGAAAGGAGGGCTACACCTTC.

This chain uses TRBV4-1 with TRBJ1-1; a possible D gene is TRBD1 (6 bases). V lost 1 base, J lost 5 bases, and 17 bases lay in between. The V gene's germline CDR1 is MGHRA and CDR2 YSYEKL. CDR3 length: 16 amino acids. The CDR3 DNA reads TGCGCCAGCAGCCAAGGTAGGACAGACCTTTTGACTGAAGCTTTCTTT. This gives the protein CASSQGRTDLLTEAFF.

The CDR3: CASSHTSGRAQETQYF. In DNA, the CDR3 is TGTGCCAGCAGCCATACTAGCGGGAGGGCGCAGGAGACCCAGTACTTC. The chain uses TRBV7-9 and TRBJ2-5, with 13 bases lining up with TRBD2. This CDR3 has 16 amino acids. CDR1 and CDR2 (germline): SEHNR, FQNEAQ (reference sequence). V lost 5 bases to trimming and J lost 5 bases; unmatched junction nucleotides: 8. Supplemented by reference TRBV7-9 and TRBJ2-5, the full variable domain reads DTGVSQNPRHKITKRGQNVTFRCDPISEHNRLYWYRQTLGQGPEFLTYFQNEAQLEKSRLLSDRFSAERPKGSFSTLEIQRTEQGDSAMYLCASSHTSGRAQETQYFGPGTRLLVL.

V and J are TRBV10-1 and TRBJ2-5; 12 bases align to TRBD2. J gave up 1 base and V 6 bases, and 9 bases lay outside the gene matches. This CDR3 region has 17 residues. Germline V gene data show CDR1 as WNHNN and CDR2 as SYGVQD (reference sequence). The CDR3 bases are TGCGCCAGCAGCCCCCCCCGGACTAGCGGGATCCAAGAGACCCAGTACTTC. Translating it yields CASSPPRTSGIQETQYF.

The chain combines TRBV30 with TRBJ1-6; 7 nucleotides agree with TRBD1. From germline, CDR1 is GTSNPN and CDR2 SVGIG (reference sequence). The CDR3 spans 14 residues. The junction had 9 bases not matched to a gene; V was cut back by 3 bases and J by 10 bases. Here the CDR3 reads CAWSSGGRESPLHF. The CDR3 DNA is TGTGCCTGGAGCTCAGGGGGACGGGAGTCACCCCTCCACTTT.

This clone was counted a single time. The chain has TRBV7-9 and TRBJ1-3; D remains ambiguous. CDR3 length equals 14 residues. Germline V lookup: CDR1 SEHNR, CDR2 FQNEAQ (reference sequence). The ends were cut back, 5 bases at V and 0 bases at J, with 8 bases in the middle. The CDR3 reads CASSPSYSGNTIYF. The CDR3, as DNA: TGTGCCAGCAGCCCCAGTTACTCTGGAAACACCATATATTTT.

This clone occurred once. The chain uses TRBV7-3 and TRBJ2-5; TRBD1 aligns across 8 bases. The CDR3 contains 13 residues. CDR1 is SGHTA, CDR2 FQGTGA, per germline. Trimming cost V 5 bases and J 6 bases; bases outside gene matches: 5. The CDR3 region has the DNA TGTGCCAGCAGCGAAGGGACAGGAAAGACCCAGTACTTC. Protein: CASSEGTGKTQYF.

The genes are TRBV29-1 and TRBJ1-6; D is possibly TRBD1 (6 bases). Deletions cut 6 bases from V and 8 bases from J, with 14 bases between. CDR1 SQVTM and CDR2 ANQGSEA come from the germline V gene. This CDR3 region has 13 residues. The CDR3 is CSVQGGFDSPLHF. The CDR3 DNA reads as TGCAGCGTACAGGGAGGGTTCGATTCACCCCTCCACTTT.

V usage is TRBV11-3 and J usage is TRBJ2-1, with D perhaps TRBD1 (6 bases). The V end was cut by 0 bases, the J end by 7 bases, with 16 bases between. The CDR3 loop spans 16 amino acids. Germline CDR1 reads SGHNT; CDR2 reads YENEEA. As DNA, the CDR3 is TGTGCCAGCAGCTTAGAGGGGACAAGCCTTGTAAATGAGCAGTTCTTC. Translating it yields CASSLEGTSLVNEQFF.

This chain links TRBV18 with TRBJ1-2; maybe TRBD1 (5 bases). Trimming took 4 bases from V and 8 from J, leaving 11 bases between them. The length of the CDR3 is 12 residues. Germline assignment: CDR1 KGHSH and CDR2 LQKENI. The chain's CDR3 is CASSQGVEGYTF. The DNA of the CDR3 is TGTGCCAGCTCACAAGGGGTGGAAGGCTACACCTTC.

The chain employs TRBV7-3 and TRBJ2-3; weak D call: TRBD2 (6 bases). V shed 3 bases and J shed 1 base, with 14 bases lying between them. Germline lookup yields CDR1 SGHTA and CDR2 FQGTGA. This CDR3 has 16 residues. Here the CDR3 DNA reads TGTGCCAGCAGCTTCCCGCGCGGGGATCGCACAGATACGCAGTATTTT. Protein sequence: CASSFPRGDRTDTQYF.

This clone was detected once. Within the sample, other DNA sequences also encode this same CDR3. The chain combines TRBV2 with TRBJ2-5; D is ambiguous. Deletions cut 4 bases from V and 5 bases from J, with 5 bases between. CDR3 length: 11 residues. CDR1 SNHLY and CDR2 FYNNEI come from the germline V gene. CDR3 nucleotide sequence: TGTGCCAGCAGTGTCCGTGAGACCCAGTACTTC. Protein sequence: CASSVRETQYF.

There are a few counts of this clone. V gene TRBV21-1 combines with J gene TRBJ1-4; TRBD1, as called in the table, went unchecked against the DNA. TRBV21-1 counts as a pseudogene. The CDR3 has 22 amino acids. In DNA, the CDR3 is TGTGCCAGCAGCAAAGCGCGGTTCATAAGGACAGGGGGCGGATTATCTAATGAAAAACTGTTTTTT. Translation: CASSKARFIRTGGGLSNEKLFF.

This clone is a singleton in its sample. The genes are TRBV19 and TRBJ2-1; D might be TRBD1 (6 bases). The V gene's germline CDR1 is LNHDA and CDR2 SQIVND (reference sequence). The CDR3 has 15 residues. Trimming shortened V by 7 bases and J by 0 bases, and 13 bases separated the two germline ends. Here the CDR3 DNA reads TGTGCCAGTAAGGACAGCCAGAGCTCCTACAATGAGCAGTTCTTC. Translated, it gives CASKDSQSSYNEQFF.

Only one count was recorded for this clone. V usage is TRBV14 and J usage is TRBJ2-5; D may be TRBD2 (6 bases). V was trimmed by 0 bases and J by 6 bases, leaving 17 bases between them. CDR1 and CDR2 (germline): SGHDN, FVKESK. This CDR3 spans 16 amino acids. The CDR3 DNA is TGTGCCAGCAGCCAAGAAGGCGTCAGGGACTTGAAGACCCAGTACTTC. Its protein product is CASSQEGVRDLKTQYF.

The V call is TRBV19, the J call TRBJ1-1; D uncertain. Germline V gene lookup returns CDR1 LNHDA and CDR2 SQIVND (reference sequence). V shed 5 bases and J shed 10 bases, with 20 bases lying between them. This CDR3 spans 14 amino acids. DNA for the CDR3: TGTGCCAGTAGTCGGGATCTTCTTGACAAGGGAGCTTTCTTT. Its protein is CASSRDLLDKGAFF. The entire variable domain, with the rest obtained from reference TRBV19 and TRBJ1-1, is as follows: DGGITQSPKYLFRKEGQNVTLSCEQNLNHDAMYWYRQDPGQGLRLIYYSQIVNDFQKGDIAEGYSVSREKKESFPLTVTSAQKNPTAFYLCASSRDLLDKGAFFGQGTRLTVV.

The chain joins TRBV19 to TRBJ1-5, with 8 bases aligning to TRBD1. Germline lookup yields CDR1 LNHDA and CDR2 SQIVND (reference sequence). V gave up 8 bases and J gave up 6 bases; unmatched junction bases: 6. CDR3 size: 13 residues. Here the CDR3 reads CASWTGSSQPQHF. The CDR3 bases are TGTGCCAGTTGGACAGGGTCAAGTCAGCCCCAGCATTTT.

The chain carries TRBV5-6 and TRBJ1-3, with 10 nucleotides matching TRBD1. The CDR3 loop spans 17 amino acids. The V gene end was trimmed by 5 bases and the J gene end by 4 bases; junction bases not matched to a gene: 12. CDR1 SGHDT and CDR2 YYEEEE come from the germline V gene. The CDR3 DNA is TGTGCCAGCAGTCCCACTCCGGGACAGGGGACGGGAAACACCATATATTTT. Translation gives CASSPTPGQGTGNTIYF.

The rearrangement links TRBV7-2 to TRBJ2-1, with 8 bases fitting TRBD1. CDR1 SGHTA and CDR2 FQGNSA come from the germline V gene. J gave up 5 bases and V 2 bases, and 5 bases lay outside the gene matches. The length of the CDR3 is 15 residues. The chain's CDR3 is CASSLFQGANNEQFF. The CDR3 DNA reads TGTGCCAGCAGCTTATTTCAGGGGGCTAACAATGAGCAGTTCTTC.

V gene TRBV15 combines with J gene TRBJ1-5; weak D call: TRBD1 (5 bases). Germline-derived CDR1 and CDR2 are LNHNV and YYDKDF (reference sequence). Trimming pared 3 bases from V and 4 bases from J, leaving 13 bases between. This CDR3 contains 15 residues. CDR3 nucleotide sequence: TGTGCCACCAGCAGCTCCCCCACAGGTAATCAGCCCCAGCATTTT. This encodes CATSSSPTGNQPQHF.

This sequence joins TRBV6-5 and TRBJ2-5; TRBD2 is a possible D gene (5 bases). The CDR3 spans 15 residues. V dropped 4 bases and J dropped 5 bases, with 17 bases sitting between them. Germline V gene sequence: CDR1 MNHEY, CDR2 SVGAGI. The CDR3 nucleotides read TGTGCCAGCAGTTCACCCAGTCGGCGAGGGGAGACCCAGTACTTC. Protein product: CASSSPSRRGETQYF.

The rearrangement uses TRBV10-3 and TRBJ1-4; 10 nucleotides match TRBD1. Germline CDR1 is ENHRY and CDR2 is SYGVKD. Germline trimming cut 10 bases from V and 2 bases from J; bases unmatched to any gene: 10. The CDR3 covers 16 residues. The CDR3 region is CATRAGQGVTNEKLFF. The CDR3 DNA reads TGTGCCACCCGGGCTGGACAGGGGGTCACTAATGAAAAACTGTTTTTT.